This T cell receptor (beta chain) was observed in a study of blood T cell repertoires in COVID-19. Data came from immunoSEQ multiplex PCR; TCRdb stores just in-frame clones and leaves some out. The table lists under 250,000 clones, 80% to 85% of them singletons. Trimming removed 0 bases from V and 2 bases from J, with 17 bases in between. Germline-derived CDR1 and CDR2 are SGHAT and FQNNGV. The CDR3 sequence is 17 residues long. This clone was seen just once. Source material: peripheral blood. V and J are TRBV11-2 and TRBJ2-7, with D uncertain. The receptor comes from a woman aged 25 to 45 who had recovered from COVID-19. DNA for the CDR3: TGTGCCAGCAGCTTAGATCGATCATCAGCGCTCACCTACGAGCAGTACTTC. It yields the protein CASSLDRSSALTYEQYF.